These T cell receptor beta chains were read from a single sample in a study of T cell repertoires in cytomegalovirus infection. TCRdb re-called the reads through MiXCR, storing one row per CDR3 protein. The table has approximately 750,000 distinct CDR3 sequences, 35% seen once. The sample was PBMCs. All receptors derive from a human donor in good health (CMV status not recorded). Some clones in this sample may be carry-over from other donors' samples. Each CDR3 is given with its conserved first and last residue. The order of the fields is CDR3 protein, CDR3 DNA, J gene, V gene, clone size, D gene. A D gene is named only where the DNA matches it firmly. Where a row states a size, it is once, few, many or the class of an expanded clone; other rows omit it.

CDR3 protein: CASSSSPGEGYEQYF
CDR3 DNA: TGTGCCAGCAGCTCCAGTCCCGGAGAGGGCTACGAGCAGTACTTC
J gene: TRBJ2-7
V gene: TRBV7-2
clone size: few
D gene: .

CDR3 protein: CASSPTGPRLGSNEQYF
CDR3 DNA: TGCGCCAGCAGCCCTACAGGGCCCCGTTTGGGGAGTAACGAGCAGTACTTC
J gene: TRBJ2-7
V gene: TRBV5-1
clone size: few
D gene: .

CDR3 protein: CASFATGLKRNTEAFF
CDR3 DNA: TGTGCCAGCTTTGCTACGGGATTGAAAAGAAACACTGAAGCTTTCTTT
J gene: TRBJ1-1
V gene: TRBV28
clone size: few
D gene: .

CDR3 protein: CASSFFETNSPLHF
CDR3 DNA: TGTGCCAGCAGTTTCTTCGAGACCAATTCACCCCTCCACTTT
J gene: TRBJ1-6
V gene: TRBV27
clone size: .
D gene: .

CDR3 protein: CAWIVGGGEAFF
CDR3 DNA: TGTGCCTGGATCGTAGGGGGTGGGGAAGCTTTCTTT
J gene: TRBJ1-1
V gene: TRBV30
clone size: .
D gene: .

CDR3 protein: CASSQDRRGTTNYGYTF
CDR3 DNA: TGTGCCAGCAGCCAAGATCGGCGGGGGACTACTAACTATGGCTACACCTTC
J gene: TRBJ1-2
V gene: TRBV14
clone size: .
D gene: .

CDR3 protein: CASGRWYEQYF
CDR3 DNA: TGTGCCAGCGGGAGATGGTACGAGCAGTACTTC
J gene: TRBJ2-7
V gene: TRBV19
clone size: .
D gene: .

CDR3 protein: CASSQSAGLAGLFSYEQYF
CDR3 DNA: TGTGCCAGCAGCCAGTCCGCGGGGCTAGCGGGGTTATTCTCCTACGAGCAGTACTTC
J gene: TRBJ2-7
V gene: TRBV28
clone size: .
D gene: TRBD2

CDR3 protein: CASSLATGGRGGAPLHF
CDR3 DNA: TGTGCCAGCAGCTTAGCGACAGGGGGCAGGGGGGGTGCACCCCTCCACTTT
J gene: TRBJ1-6
V gene: TRBV7-9
clone size: few
D gene: TRBD1

CDR3 protein: CASSNGPAPNTIYF
CDR3 DNA: TGTGCCAGCAGCAATGGACCTGCCCCAAACACCATATATTTT
J gene: TRBJ1-3
V gene: TRBV6-1
clone size: few
D gene: .

CDR3 protein: CASSFPRGDDTGELFF
CDR3 DNA: TGTGCCAGCAGCTTTCCGCGGGGGGATGACACCGGGGAGCTGTTTTTT
J gene: TRBJ2-2
V gene: TRBV7-3
clone size: .
D gene: TRBD2

CDR3 protein: CASSATPVNYGYTF
CDR3 DNA: TGTGCCAGCAGTGCCACGCCCGTTAACTATGGCTACACCTTC
J gene: TRBJ1-2
V gene: TRBV6-4
clone size: .
D gene: .

CDR3 protein: CAISDNRVAYEQYF
CDR3 DNA: TGTGCCATCAGTGATAACAGAGTCGCATACGAGCAGTACTTC
J gene: TRBJ2-7
V gene: TRBV10-3
clone size: .
D gene: .